Presented here are 18 T cell receptor beta chains from one specimen sequenced in a study of response to subunit inactivated influenza vaccine (dated by TCRdb to 2016 to 2019). The protocol used for the library was RT-PCR. The sample was run on an Illumina HiSeq 2500. TCRdb ran its own pipeline on the public reads, namely fastp trimming at Q25 and MiXCR clone calling, and kept in-frame beta chains. Rows matching on CDR3 protein sequence are summarized as one entry with the most common DNA and genes. Counted in this sample were about 190,000 distinct CDR3 sequences; around 15% of them appeared once. About 26% of the sample is in the top ten clones. This sample comprised CD8+ T cells sorted from PBMCs, obtained roughly 5 days after vaccination. The receptors were sampled from a man between 45 and 60 years old who received an inactivated influenza vaccine. Donor details come from another sample of the same person, matched by shared clones.

This clonotype appeared a few times. The chain combines TRBV12-3 or TRBV12-4 with TRBJ2-3, with no clear D. The CDR3 is made up of 14 amino acids. Trimming left V 0 bases short and J 2 bases short, with 6 bases between. CDR3 residues: CASSLALYTDTQYF. The DNA of the CDR3 is TGTGCCAGCAGTTTAGCGCTCTACACAGATACGCAGTATTTT.

This clonotype was recorded a few times. The rearrangement links TRBV27 to TRBJ2-2, with 7 positions matching TRBD2. This CDR3 is built from 13 residues. V gave up 4 bases and J gave up 4 bases; unmatched junction bases: 0. Germline CDR1 MNHEY, CDR2 SMNVEV (reference sequence). CDR3 loop: CASSSSGTGELFF. DNA for the CDR3: TGTGCCAGCAGTTCTAGCGGCACCGGGGAGCTGTTTTTT.

The sample holds many counts of this clonotype. The chain combines TRBV4-1 with TRBJ1-5, with D unresolved. V was trimmed by 0 bases and J by 6 bases, leaving 9 bases between them. This CDR3 is built from 14 residues. Germline values: CDR1 MGHRA, CDR2 YSYEKL. The DNA for the CDR3 is TGCGCCAGCAGCCAAGAAGCAGGACCTCAGCCCCAGCATTTT. Encoded protein: CASSQEAGPQPQHF.

The J gene is TRBJ2-3, the V gene TRBV9, with TRBD2 identical over 10 bases. The germline V gene has CDR1 SGDLS and CDR2 YYNGEE. The V segment lost 4 bases and the J segment 4 bases; nucleotides outside the gene matches: 6. The CDR3 runs 15 residues. CDR3: CASSPPSGRPDTQYF. Here the CDR3 DNA reads TGTGCCAGCAGCCCTCCTAGCGGGAGACCAGATACGCAGTATTTT.

V is TRBV12-3 or TRBV12-4 and J is TRBJ2-1, with 12 nucleotides matching TRBD1. The CDR3 loop spans 15 amino acids. V lost 7 bases, J lost 8 bases, and 9 bases stayed unmatched. The CDR3: CASTRRGQGAHEQFF. CDR3 DNA sequence: TGTGCCAGCACCCGAAGGGGACAGGGGGCTCATGAGCAGTTCTTC.

This clonotype was recorded at least ten times. The chain carries TRBV18 and TRBJ2-7; 8 nucleotides agree with TRBD1. Germline lookup yields CDR1 KGHSH and CDR2 LQKENI. Trimming cost V 3 bases and J 2 bases; bases outside gene matches: 6. The CDR3 consists of 15 residues. CDR3 protein: CASSPQGAQTYEQYF. In DNA, the CDR3 is TGTGCCAGCTCACCGCAGGGGGCGCAAACCTACGAGCAGTACTTC.

The V and J genes are TRBV12-3 or TRBV12-4 and TRBJ2-7; possible D gene TRBD2, 6 bases. Trimming removed 4 bases at V and 5 bases at J, with 15 bases between. This CDR3 has 14 amino acids. CDR3 region: CASSSPGDPDEQYF. CDR3 coding DNA: TGTGCCAGCAGTTCCCCGGGGGATCCTGACGAGCAGTACTTC.

V gene TRBV12-3 or TRBV12-4 combines with J gene TRBJ1-1; the D is unclear. Trimming shortened V by 6 bases and J by 4 bases, and 12 bases separated the two germline ends. The CDR3 loop spans 13 amino acids. The CDR3 coding sequence is TGTGCCAGCAGCCAGTCGGGTTCCACTGAAGCTTTCTTT. Translating gives CASSQSGSTEAFF.

A few counts support this clonotype. The chain employs TRBV5-4 and TRBJ2-5, with 8 nucleotides matching TRBD1. The CDR3 length is 16 residues. The trim removed 5 bases at V and 4 bases at J, leaving 13 bases unmatched. Germline V gives CDR1 SGHNT, CDR2 YYREEE (reference sequence). The CDR3 DNA follows: TGTGCCAGCAGTTCTGTGGGCCAGGGGGCTTTAGAGACCCAGTACTTC. Translating it yields CASSSVGQGALETQYF.

This sequence joins TRBV2 and TRBJ1-2; a weak D match, TRBD1 (6 bases). This CDR3 is built from 15 residues. The germline CDR1 and CDR2 sequences are SNHLY and FYNNEI. Trimming cost V 2 bases and J 4 bases, with 14 bases left between them. CDR3 in amino acids: CASSESGTSGYGYTF. The CDR3 nucleotides are TGTGCCAGCAGTGAATCTGGGACAAGTGGCTATGGCTACACCTTC.

V gene TRBV25-1 combines with J gene TRBJ2-1, with D tentatively TRBD1 (6 bases). V was cut by 6 bases and J by 3 bases, with 15 bases left in between. The germline V gene has CDR1 MGHDK and CDR2 SYGVNS. This CDR3 is built from 15 residues. CDR3 sequence reads: CASRQQGPLYNEQFF. The CDR3 DNA sequence: TGTGCCAGCAGACAACAGGGCCCCCTCTACAATGAGCAGTTCTTC.

The genes are TRBV4-1 and TRBJ1-6, with a tentative D call TRBD1 (5 bases). Germline loops: CDR1 MGHRA, CDR2 YSYEKL. CDR3 length: 15 residues. V shed 4 bases and J shed 5 bases, with 12 bases lying between them. CDR3 sequence: CASSPGPLNNSPLHF. CDR3 DNA sequence: TGCGCCAGCAGCCCAGGGCCGTTAAATAATTCACCCCTCCACTTT.

Many counts were recorded for this clonotype. The rearrangement links TRBV6-5 to TRBJ2-3; TRBD2 agrees at 14 bases. CDR1 and CDR2 from the germline V gene are MNHEY and SVGAGI. This CDR3 comprises 17 residues. J was trimmed by 4 bases and V by 0 bases; bases with no gene match: 3. The CDR3 is CASSYSTSGGASDTQYF. The CDR3 bases are TGTGCCAGCAGTTACTCGACTAGCGGGGGGGCATCAGATACGCAGTATTTT.

This clonotype was recorded many times. V gene TRBV4-2 combines with J gene TRBJ2-2; D is possibly TRBD2 (6 bases). In germline, CDR1 is LGHNA, CDR2 YNFKEQ. V was clipped by 1 base and J by 7 bases, with 13 bases between them. The CDR3 is made up of 15 amino acids. In nucleotides, the CDR3 is TGTGCCAGCAGCCAAGTTAGCGGAGAGGTCGGGGAGCTGTTTTTT. It is translated as CASSQVSGEVGELFF.

The chain has TRBV6-5 and TRBJ2-5, with 7 bases aligning to TRBD2. The CDR3 totals 15 residues. J gave up 2 bases and V 4 bases, and 7 bases lay outside the gene matches. Germline V lookup: CDR1 MNHEY, CDR2 SVGAGI. CDR3 region: CASSSLPSGQETQYF. CDR3 bases: TGTGCCAGCAGTTCTCTCCCTAGCGGACAAGAGACCCAGTACTTC.

The table lists this clonotype with a few counts. This chain joins TRBV5-1 and TRBJ1-1; D remains unclear. The CDR3 has 14 amino acids. Trimming removed 0 bases at V and 7 bases at J, with 13 bases between. CDR1 and CDR2 (germline): SGHRS, YFSETQ. Here the CDR3 reads CASSLATADDEAFF. Here the CDR3 DNA reads TGCGCCAGCAGCTTGGCCACGGCAGATGATGAAGCTTTCTTT.

This clonotype has a count of ten or more. This rearrangement joins TRBV11-2 to TRBJ2-7; TRBD1 or TRBD2 may be the D gene (5 bases each). Germline loops: CDR1 SGHAT, CDR2 FQNNGV. V dropped 5 bases and J dropped 7 bases, with 24 bases sitting between them. This CDR3 is 16 amino acids long. As DNA, the CDR3 is TGTGCCAGCAGCGCACGAGCGGTTGTTGGGGCAGGAGAGCAGTACTTC. The encoded protein is CASSARAVVGAGEQYF.

A few counts support this clonotype. The J gene is TRBJ2-1, the V gene TRBV4-2; TRBD1 aligns across 9 bases. The V segment lost 0 bases and the J segment 7 bases; nucleotides outside the gene matches: 7. The CDR3 is 16 amino acids. Germline CDR1 LGHNA, CDR2 YNFKEQ. In nucleotides, the CDR3 is TGTGCCAGCAGCCAAGAAGGGACAGGGTTTTTGAATGAGCAGTTCTTC. Amino acid sequence: CASSQEGTGFLNEQFF.